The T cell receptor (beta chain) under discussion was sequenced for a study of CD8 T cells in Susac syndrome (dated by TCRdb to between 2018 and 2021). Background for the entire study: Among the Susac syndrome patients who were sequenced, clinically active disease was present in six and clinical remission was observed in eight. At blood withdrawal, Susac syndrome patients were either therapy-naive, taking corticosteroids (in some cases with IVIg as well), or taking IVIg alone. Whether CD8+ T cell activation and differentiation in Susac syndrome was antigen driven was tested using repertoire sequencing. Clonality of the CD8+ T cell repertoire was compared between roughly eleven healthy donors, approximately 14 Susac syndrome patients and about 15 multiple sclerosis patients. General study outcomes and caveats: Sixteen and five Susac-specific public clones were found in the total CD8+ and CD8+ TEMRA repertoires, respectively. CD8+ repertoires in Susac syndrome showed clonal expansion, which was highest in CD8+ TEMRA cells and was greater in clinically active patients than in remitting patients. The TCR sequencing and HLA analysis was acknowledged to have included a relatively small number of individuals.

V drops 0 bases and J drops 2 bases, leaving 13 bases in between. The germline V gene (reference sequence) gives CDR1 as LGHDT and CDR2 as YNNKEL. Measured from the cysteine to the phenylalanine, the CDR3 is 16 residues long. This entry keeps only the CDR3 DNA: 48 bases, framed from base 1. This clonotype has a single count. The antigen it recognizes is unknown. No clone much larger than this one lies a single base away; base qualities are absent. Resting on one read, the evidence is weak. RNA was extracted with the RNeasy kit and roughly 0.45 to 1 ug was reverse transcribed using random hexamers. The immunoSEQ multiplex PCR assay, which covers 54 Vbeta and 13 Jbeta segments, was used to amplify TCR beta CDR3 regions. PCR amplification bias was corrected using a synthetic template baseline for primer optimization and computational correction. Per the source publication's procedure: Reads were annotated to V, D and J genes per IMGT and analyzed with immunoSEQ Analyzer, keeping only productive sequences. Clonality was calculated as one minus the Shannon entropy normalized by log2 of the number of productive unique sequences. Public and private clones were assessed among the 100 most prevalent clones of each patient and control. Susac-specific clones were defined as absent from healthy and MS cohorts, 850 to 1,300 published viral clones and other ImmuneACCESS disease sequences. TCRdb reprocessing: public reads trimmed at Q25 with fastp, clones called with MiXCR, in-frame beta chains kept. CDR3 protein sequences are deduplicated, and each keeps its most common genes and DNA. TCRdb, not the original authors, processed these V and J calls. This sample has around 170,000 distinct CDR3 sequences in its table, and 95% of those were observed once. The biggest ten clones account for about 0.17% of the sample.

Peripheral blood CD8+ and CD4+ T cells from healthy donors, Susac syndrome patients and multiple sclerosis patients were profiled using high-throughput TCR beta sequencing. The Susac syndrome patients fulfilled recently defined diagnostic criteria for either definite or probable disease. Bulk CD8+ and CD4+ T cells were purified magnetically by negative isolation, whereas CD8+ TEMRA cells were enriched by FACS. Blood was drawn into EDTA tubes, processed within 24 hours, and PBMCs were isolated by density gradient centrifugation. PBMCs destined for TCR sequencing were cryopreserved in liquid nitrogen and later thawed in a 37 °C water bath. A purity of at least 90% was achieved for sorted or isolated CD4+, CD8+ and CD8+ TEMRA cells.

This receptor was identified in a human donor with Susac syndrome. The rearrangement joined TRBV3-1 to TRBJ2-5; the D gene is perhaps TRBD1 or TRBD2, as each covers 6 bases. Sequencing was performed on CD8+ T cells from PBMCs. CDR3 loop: CASSQDSPGAQETQYF. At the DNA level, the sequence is TGTGCCAGCAGCCAAGACTCGCCGGGGGCGCAAGAGACCCAGTACTTC.